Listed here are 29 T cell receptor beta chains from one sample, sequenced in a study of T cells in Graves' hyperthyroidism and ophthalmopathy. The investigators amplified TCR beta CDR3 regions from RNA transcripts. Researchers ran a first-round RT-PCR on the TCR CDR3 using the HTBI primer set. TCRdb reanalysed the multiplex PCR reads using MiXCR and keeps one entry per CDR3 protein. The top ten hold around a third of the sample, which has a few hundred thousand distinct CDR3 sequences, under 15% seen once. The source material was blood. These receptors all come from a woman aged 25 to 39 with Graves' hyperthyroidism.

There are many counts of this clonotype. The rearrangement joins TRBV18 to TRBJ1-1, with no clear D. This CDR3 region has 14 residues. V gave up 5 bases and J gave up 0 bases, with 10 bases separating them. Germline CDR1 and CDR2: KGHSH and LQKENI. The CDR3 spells CASSSSALNTEAFF. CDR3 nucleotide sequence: TGTGCCAGCTCATCATCGGCCCTGAACACTGAAGCTTTCTTT.

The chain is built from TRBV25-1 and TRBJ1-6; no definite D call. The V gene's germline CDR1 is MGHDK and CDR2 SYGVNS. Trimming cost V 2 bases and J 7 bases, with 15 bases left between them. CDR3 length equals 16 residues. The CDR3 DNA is TGTGCCAGCAGTGAAACGGTGAGATGGGGAAATTCACCCCTCCACTTT. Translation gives CASSETVRWGNSPLHF.

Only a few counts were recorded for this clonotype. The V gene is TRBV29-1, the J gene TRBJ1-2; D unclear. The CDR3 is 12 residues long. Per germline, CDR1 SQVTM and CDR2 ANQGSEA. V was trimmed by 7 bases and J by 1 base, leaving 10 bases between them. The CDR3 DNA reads TGCAGCGCACAAACAAGTAACTATGGCTACACCTTC. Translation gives CSAQTSNYGYTF.

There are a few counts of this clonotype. The CDR3 region has the DNA TGTGCCAGCAGTGACTGGGTGCGAGAGAACACTGAAGCTTTCTTT. This encodes CASSDWVRENTEAFF. The rearrangement uses TRBV25-1 and TRBJ1-1; D is undetermined. Trimming took 3 bases from V and 1 from J, leaving 12 bases between them. This CDR3 has 15 residues. Per the germline V gene, CDR1 is MGHDK and CDR2 is SYGVNS.

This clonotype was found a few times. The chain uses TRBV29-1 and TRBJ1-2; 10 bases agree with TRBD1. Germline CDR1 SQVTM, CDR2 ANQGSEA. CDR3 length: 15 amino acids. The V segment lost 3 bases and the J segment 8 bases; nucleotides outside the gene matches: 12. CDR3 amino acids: CSVDDRRQGARGYTF. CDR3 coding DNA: TGCAGCGTTGACGACCGCCGACAGGGGGCTCGGGGCTACACCTTC.

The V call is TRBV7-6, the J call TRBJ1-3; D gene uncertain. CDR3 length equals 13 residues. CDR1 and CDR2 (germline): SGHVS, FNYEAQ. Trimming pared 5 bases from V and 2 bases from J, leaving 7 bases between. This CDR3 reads CASSAGTGNTIYF. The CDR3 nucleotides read TGTGCCAGCAGCGCAGGCACTGGAAACACCATATATTTT.

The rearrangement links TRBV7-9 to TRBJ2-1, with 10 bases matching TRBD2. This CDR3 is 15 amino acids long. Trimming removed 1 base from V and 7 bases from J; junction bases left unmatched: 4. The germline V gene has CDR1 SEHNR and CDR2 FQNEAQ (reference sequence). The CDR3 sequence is CASSLVGTSANEQFF. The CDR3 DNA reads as TGTGCCAGCAGCTTAGTGGGGACTAGCGCTAATGAGCAGTTCTTC.

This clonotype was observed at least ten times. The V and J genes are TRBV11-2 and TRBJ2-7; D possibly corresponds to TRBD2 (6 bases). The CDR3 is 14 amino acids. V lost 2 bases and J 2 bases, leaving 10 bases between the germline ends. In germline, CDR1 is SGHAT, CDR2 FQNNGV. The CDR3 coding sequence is TGTGCCAGCAGCTTATCACTAGCTACCTACGAGCAGTACTTC. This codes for CASSLSLATYEQYF.

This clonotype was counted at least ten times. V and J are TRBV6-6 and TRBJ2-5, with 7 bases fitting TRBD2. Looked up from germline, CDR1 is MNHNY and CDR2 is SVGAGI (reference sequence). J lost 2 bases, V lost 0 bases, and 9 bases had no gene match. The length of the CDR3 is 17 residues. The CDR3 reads CASSYSYQRDGQETQYF. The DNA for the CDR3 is TGTGCCAGCAGTTACTCGTACCAGCGGGACGGTCAAGAGACCCAGTACTTC.

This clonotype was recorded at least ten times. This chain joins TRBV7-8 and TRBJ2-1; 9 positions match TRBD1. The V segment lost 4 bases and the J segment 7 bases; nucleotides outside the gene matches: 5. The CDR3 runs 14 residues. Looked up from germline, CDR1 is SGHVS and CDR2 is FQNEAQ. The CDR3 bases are TGTGCCAGCAGCTCGACAGGGGGTGTTAATGAGCAGTTCTTC. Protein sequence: CASSSTGGVNEQFF.

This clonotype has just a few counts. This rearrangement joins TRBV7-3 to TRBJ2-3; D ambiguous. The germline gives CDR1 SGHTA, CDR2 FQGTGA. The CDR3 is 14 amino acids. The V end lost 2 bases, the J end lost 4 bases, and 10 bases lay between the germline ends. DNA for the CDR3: TGTGCCAGCAGCTTACAGCCGCCCCCAGATACGCAGTATTTT. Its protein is CASSLQPPPDTQYF.

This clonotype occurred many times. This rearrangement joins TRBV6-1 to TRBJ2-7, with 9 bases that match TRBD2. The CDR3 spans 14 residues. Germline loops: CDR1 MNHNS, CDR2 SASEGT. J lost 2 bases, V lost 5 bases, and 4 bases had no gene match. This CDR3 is CASSRTSATYEQYF. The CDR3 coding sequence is TGTGCCAGCAGTAGGACTAGCGCTACCTACGAGCAGTACTTC.

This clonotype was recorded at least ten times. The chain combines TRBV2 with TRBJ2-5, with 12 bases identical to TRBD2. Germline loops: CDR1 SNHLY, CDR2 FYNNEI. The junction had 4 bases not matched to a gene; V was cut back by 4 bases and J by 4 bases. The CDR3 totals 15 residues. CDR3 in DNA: TGTGCCAGCAGTGGACTAGCGGGAGAGTCAGAGACCCAGTACTTC. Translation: CASSGLAGESETQYF.

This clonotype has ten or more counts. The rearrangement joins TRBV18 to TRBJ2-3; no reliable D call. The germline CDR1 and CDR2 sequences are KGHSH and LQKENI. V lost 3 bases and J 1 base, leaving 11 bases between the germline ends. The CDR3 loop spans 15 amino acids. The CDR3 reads CASSPTAGGTDTQYF. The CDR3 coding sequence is TGTGCCAGCTCACCCACAGCAGGCGGCACAGATACGCAGTATTTT.

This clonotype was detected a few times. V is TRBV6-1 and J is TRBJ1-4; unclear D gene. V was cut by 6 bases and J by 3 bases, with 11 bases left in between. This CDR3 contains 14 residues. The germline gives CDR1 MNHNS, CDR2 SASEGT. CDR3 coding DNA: TGTGCCAGCAGAAAAAAGGGAGCTAATGAAAAACTGTTTTTT. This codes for CASRKKGANEKLFF.

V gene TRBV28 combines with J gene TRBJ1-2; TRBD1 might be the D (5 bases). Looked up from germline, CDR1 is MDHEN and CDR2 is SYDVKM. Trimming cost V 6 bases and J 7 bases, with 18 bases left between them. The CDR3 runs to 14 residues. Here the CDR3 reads CASRETGTSGGYTF. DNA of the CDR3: TGTGCCAGCAGGGAGACCGGGACTTCGGGTGGCTACACCTTC.

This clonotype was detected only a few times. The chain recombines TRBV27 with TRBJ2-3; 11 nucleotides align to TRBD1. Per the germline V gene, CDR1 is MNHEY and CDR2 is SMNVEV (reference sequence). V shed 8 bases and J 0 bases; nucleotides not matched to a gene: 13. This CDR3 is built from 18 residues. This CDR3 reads CASQRGQGGPFSTDTQYF. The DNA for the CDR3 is TGTGCCAGCCAGCGGGGACAGGGGGGACCTTTTAGCACAGATACGCAGTATTTT.

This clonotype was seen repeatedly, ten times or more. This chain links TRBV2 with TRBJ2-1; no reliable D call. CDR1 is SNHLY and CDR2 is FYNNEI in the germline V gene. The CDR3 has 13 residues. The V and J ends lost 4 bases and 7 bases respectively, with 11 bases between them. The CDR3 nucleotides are TGTGCCAGCAGTGTTTGGCTGGAAAATGAGCAGTTCTTC. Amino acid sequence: CASSVWLENEQFF. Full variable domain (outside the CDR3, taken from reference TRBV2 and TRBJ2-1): EPEVTQTPSHQVTQMGQEVILRCVPISNHLYFYWYRQILGQKVEFLVSFYNNEISEKSEIFDDQFSVERPDGSNFTLKIRSTKLEDSAMYFCASSVWLENEQFFGPGTRLTVL.

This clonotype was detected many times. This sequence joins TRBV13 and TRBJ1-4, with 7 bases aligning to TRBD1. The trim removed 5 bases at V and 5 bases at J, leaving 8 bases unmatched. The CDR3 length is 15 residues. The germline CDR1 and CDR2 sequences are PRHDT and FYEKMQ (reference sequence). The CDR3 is CASSPTGVANEKLFF. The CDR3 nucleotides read TGTGCCAGCAGCCCCACAGGGGTTGCAAATGAAAAACTGTTTTTT.

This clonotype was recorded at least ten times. The CDR3 DNA reads TGTGCCAGTAGAGAGGGGGGGGGGTCGAGCAATCAGCCCCAGCATTTT. Translating it yields CASREGGGSSNQPQHF. This chain links TRBV28 with TRBJ1-5; weak D call: TRBD1 (6 bases). The CDR3 runs to 16 residues. Between the trimmed V and J ends, which lost 9 bases and 1 base, there was a span of 19 bases. In germline, CDR1 is MDHEN, CDR2 SYDVKM.

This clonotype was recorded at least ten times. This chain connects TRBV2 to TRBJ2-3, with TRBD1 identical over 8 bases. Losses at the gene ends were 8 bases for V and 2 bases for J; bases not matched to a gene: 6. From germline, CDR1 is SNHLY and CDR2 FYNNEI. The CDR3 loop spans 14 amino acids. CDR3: CASGRDRTTDTQYF. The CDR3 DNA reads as TGTGCCAGCGGAAGGGACAGGACCACAGATACGCAGTATTTT.

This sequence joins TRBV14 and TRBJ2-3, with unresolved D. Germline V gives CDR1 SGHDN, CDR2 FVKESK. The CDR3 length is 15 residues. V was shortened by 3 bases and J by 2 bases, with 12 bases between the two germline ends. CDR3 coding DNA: TGTGCCAGCAGCCATATGGCCCCTATCACAGATACGCAGTATTTT. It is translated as CASSHMAPITDTQYF.

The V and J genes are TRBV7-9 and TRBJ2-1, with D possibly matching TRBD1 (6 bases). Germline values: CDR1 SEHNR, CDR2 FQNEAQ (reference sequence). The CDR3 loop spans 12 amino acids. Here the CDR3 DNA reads TGTGCAGGACAGTTCGCAGCCAATGAGCAGTTCTTC. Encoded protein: CAGQFAANEQFF.

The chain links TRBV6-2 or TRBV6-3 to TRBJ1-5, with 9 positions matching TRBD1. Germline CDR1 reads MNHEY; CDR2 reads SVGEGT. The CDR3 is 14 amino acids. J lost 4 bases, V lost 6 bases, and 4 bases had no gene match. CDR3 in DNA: TGTGCCAGCAGGTCGGGACAGGGAAATCAGCCCCAGCATTTT. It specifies CASRSGQGNQPQHF.

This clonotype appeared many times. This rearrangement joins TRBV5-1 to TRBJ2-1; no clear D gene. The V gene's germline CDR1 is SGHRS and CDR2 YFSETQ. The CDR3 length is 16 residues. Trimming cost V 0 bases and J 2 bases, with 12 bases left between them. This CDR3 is CASSLAPRGTYNEQFF. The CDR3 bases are TGCGCCAGCAGCTTGGCCCCTAGAGGAACCTACAATGAGCAGTTCTTC.

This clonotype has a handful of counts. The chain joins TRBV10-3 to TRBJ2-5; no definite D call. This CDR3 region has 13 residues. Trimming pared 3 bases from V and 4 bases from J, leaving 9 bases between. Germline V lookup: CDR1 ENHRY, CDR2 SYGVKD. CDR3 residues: CAISDEVVETQYF. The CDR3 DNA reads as TGTGCCATCAGTGATGAGGTGGTAGAGACCCAGTACTTC.

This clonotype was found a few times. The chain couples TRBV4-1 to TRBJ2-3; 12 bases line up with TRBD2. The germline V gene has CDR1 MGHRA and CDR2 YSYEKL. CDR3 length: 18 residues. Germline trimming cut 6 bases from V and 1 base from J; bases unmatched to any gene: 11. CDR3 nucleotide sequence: TGCGCCAGCAGTAATAACCGACTAGCGGGAGATGGCACAGATACGCAGTATTTT. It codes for CASSNNRLAGDGTDTQYF.

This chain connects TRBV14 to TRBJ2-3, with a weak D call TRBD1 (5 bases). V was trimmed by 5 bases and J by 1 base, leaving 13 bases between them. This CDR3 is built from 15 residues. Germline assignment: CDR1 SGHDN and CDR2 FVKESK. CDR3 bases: TGTGCCAGCAGCGAAATGGGCAGGGGCACAGATACGCAGTATTTT. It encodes CASSEMGRGTDTQYF.

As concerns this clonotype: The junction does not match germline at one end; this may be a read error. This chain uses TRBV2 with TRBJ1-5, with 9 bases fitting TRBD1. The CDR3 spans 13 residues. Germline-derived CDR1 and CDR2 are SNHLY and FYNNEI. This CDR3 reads CAGRGTGNQPQHF. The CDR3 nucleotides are TGTGCCGGCAGGGGGACAGGGAATCAGCCCCAGCATTTT.